These 10 T cell receptor beta chains were all obtained from the same sample, sequenced in a study of tumor-infiltrating lymphocytes in primary liver carcinoma. Blood RNA came from unsorted whole blood; germline DNA was also extracted. TCR beta cDNA was made from 400 to 500 ng total RNA with a constant-region primer. Slightly modified ARM-PCR with three nested multiplex PCR rounds yielded TCR beta libraries. TRBV1-TRBV30 forward primers paired with a C-beta reverse primer drove the first two PCR rounds, about 10 cycles each. MiXCR was run by TCRdb on the multiplex PCR reads, yielding one entry per CDR3 protein. The sample shows roughly 330,000 distinct CDR3 sequences, less than 65% of them seen only once. Source material: peripheral blood. These receptors all come from a man in his forties with primary liver carcinoma and hepatitis B virus infection.

In the case of this clonotype: Mismatch with germline at one junction end may stem from a read error. The CDR3 loop reads CTSSLRQNMNTEAFF. In DNA form, the CDR3 reads TGCACCAGCAGCCTAAGACAGAACATGAACACTGAAGCTTTCTTT. The rearrangement uses TRBV4-1 and TRBJ1-1; D is possibly TRBD1 (5 bases). The CDR3 runs 15 residues. The V gene's germline CDR1 is MGHRA and CDR2 YSYEKL.

This clonotype was observed a handful of times. V gene TRBV4-1 combines with J gene TRBJ2-7, with D unresolved. CDR1 is MGHRA and CDR2 is YSYEKL in the germline V gene. This CDR3 spans 17 amino acids. The ends were cut back, 1 base at V and 2 bases at J, with 18 bases in the middle. CDR3 loop: CASSQGSFSRNPYEQYF. The CDR3 DNA reads TGCGCCAGCAGCCAAGGCAGCTTTTCACGAAACCCCTACGAGCAGTACTTC.

Only one count was recorded for this clonotype. An end of the junction differs from the germline gene, which may be a read error. The chain employs TRBV6-1 and TRBJ2-7; 8 bases line up with TRBD2. The germline CDR1 and CDR2 sequences are MNHNS and SASEGT. CDR3 length: 14 amino acids. The CDR3 region is CANSPGGDRYEQYF. The CDR3 DNA is TGTGCCAACAGTCCGGGAGGGGATCGGTACGAGCAGTACTTT.

A remark on this clonotype: The CDR3 does not end in the conserved phenylalanine or tryptophan, so this is likely a read error. The chain links TRBV11-2 to TRBJ2-7; 8 bases map to TRBD2. CDR3 size: 15 residues. V gave up 2 bases and J gave up 6 bases; unmatched junction bases: 9. The germline V gene encodes CDR1 SGHAT and CDR2 FQNNGV. For the CDR3, the DNA is TGTGCCAGCAGCTTAACTGGGACTAGGGCTTCCGAGCAGTACATC. Its translation: CASSLTGTRASEQYI.

This clonotype showed up many times. The CDR3 here is CASSQWGEQETQYF. DNA of the CDR3: TGCGCCAGCAGCCAATGGGGCGAACAAGAGACCCAGTACTTC. V usage is TRBV4-3 and J usage is TRBJ2-5; the D gene is possibly TRBD1 (5 bases). This CDR3 has 14 amino acids. Looked up from germline, CDR1 is LGHNA and CDR2 is YSLEER. The V gene lost 2 bases and the J gene lost 2 bases, with 9 bases spanning the gap.

For this clonotype: A much larger clonotype is one base distant, so this may be a read error. The chain links TRBV6-1 to TRBJ1-5, with D possibly being TRBD1 (6 bases). Germline V gene data show CDR1 as MNHNS and CDR2 as SASEGT. CDR3 length: 15 residues. The CDR3 sequence: CAGSTGLTSNQPQHF. CDR3 nucleotides: TGTGCCGGCAGTACAGGGCTAACCTCGAATCAGCCCCAGCATTTT.

This clonotype was detected only a few times. This sequence joins TRBV5-1 and TRBJ2-2; D unclear. The germline gives CDR1 SGHRS, CDR2 YFSETQ. The CDR3 runs 15 residues. V lost 0 bases, J lost 0 bases, and 6 bases lay in between. CDR3 in DNA: TGCGCCAGCAGCTTGGAGGTTTCGAACACCGGGGAGCTGTTTTTT. Translated: CASSLEVSNTGELFF. Complete variable domain (other parts from reference TRBV5-1 and TRBJ2-2): KAGVTQTPRYLIKTRGQQVTLSCSPISGHRSVSWYQQTPGQGLQFLFEYFSETQRNKGNFPGRFSGRQFSNSRSEMNVSTLELGDSALYLCASSLEVSNTGELFFGEGSRLTVL.

Concerning this clonotype itself: One end of the junction does not line up with germline, which may come from a read error. The V call is TRBV4-1, the J call TRBJ2-1, with 8 bases lining up with TRBD2. The CDR3 covers 18 residues. Germline V gene data show CDR1 as MGHRA and CDR2 as YSYEKL. CDR3 in amino acids: CASRQARVMTSEDNEQFF. CDR3 coding DNA: TGCGCCAGCAGACAAGCGCGGGTGATGACTAGCGAGGACAATGAGCAGTTCTTC.

The genes are TRBV5-1 and TRBJ2-7; 8 bases are a match to TRBD1. Trimming at V came to 3 bases and at J to 7 bases, leaving 21 bases not matched to a gene. The CDR3 spans 18 residues. CDR1 and CDR2 from the germline V gene are SGHRS and YFSETQ. As DNA, the CDR3 is TGCGCCAGCAGCTCTCCCCCCACTACCGGGACAGGCCGTGGGGAGCAGTACTTC. It translates to CASSSPPTTGTGRGEQYF.

CDR3 residues: CANTRRPSRIDGDTQYF. In DNA, the CDR3 is TGTGCCAACACCCGGAGGCCTAGCAGGATAGATGGAGATACGCAGTATTTT. The genes are TRBV11-2 and TRBJ2-3, with D possibly matching TRBD2 (5 bases). This CDR3 is 17 amino acids long. V was cut by 10 bases and J by 5 bases, with 28 bases left in between. Germline V gene data show CDR1 as SGHAT and CDR2 as FQNNGV.